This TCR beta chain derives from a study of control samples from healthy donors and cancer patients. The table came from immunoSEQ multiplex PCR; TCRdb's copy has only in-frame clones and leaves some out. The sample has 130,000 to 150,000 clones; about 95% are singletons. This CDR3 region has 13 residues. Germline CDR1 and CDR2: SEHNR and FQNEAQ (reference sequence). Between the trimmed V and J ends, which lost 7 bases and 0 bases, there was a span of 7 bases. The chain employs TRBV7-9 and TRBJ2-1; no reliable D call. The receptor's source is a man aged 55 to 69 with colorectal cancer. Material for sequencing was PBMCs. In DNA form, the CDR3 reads TGTGCCAGCACCTACAGCTCCTACAATGAGCAGTTCTTC. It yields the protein CASTYSSYNEQFF.